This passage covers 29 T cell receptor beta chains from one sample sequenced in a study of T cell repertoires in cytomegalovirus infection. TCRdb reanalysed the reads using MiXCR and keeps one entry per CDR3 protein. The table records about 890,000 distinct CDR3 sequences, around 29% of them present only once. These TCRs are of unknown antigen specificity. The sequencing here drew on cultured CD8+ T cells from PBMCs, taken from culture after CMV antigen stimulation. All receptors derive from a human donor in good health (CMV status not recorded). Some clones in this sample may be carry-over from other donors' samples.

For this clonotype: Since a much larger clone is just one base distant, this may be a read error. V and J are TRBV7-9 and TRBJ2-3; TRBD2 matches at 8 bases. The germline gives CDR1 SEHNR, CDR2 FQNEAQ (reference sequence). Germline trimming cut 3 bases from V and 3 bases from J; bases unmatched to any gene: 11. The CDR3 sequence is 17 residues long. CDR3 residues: CASSFPGLVGGTDTQYF. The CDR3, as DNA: TGTGCCAGCAGCTTCCCGGGACTAGTGGGGGGAACAGATACGCAGTATTTT.

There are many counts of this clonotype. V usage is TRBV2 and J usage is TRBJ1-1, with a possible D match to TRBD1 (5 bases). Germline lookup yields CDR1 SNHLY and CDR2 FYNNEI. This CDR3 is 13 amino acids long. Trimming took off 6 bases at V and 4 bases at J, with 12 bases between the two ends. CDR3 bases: TGTGCCAGCAGCGGGGGAAGGGGCACTGAAGCTTTCTTT. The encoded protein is CASSGGRGTEAFF.

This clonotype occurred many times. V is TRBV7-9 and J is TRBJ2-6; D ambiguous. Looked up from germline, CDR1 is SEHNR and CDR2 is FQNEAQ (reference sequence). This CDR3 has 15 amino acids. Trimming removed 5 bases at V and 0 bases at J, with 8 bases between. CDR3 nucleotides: TGTGCCAGCAGCCCCCCCGTCTCTGGGGCCAACGTCCTGACTTTC. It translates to CASSPPVSGANVLTF.

The CDR3 nucleotides read TGTGCCAGCAGCCAAGATCTAGCGGGGGCGAACACAGATACGCAGTATTTT. It yields the protein CASSQDLAGANTDTQYF. The rearrangement links TRBV4-2 to TRBJ2-3; TRBD2 matches at 10 bases. The CDR3 has 17 amino acids. The V gene end was trimmed by 0 bases and the J gene end by 2 bases; junction bases not matched to a gene: 5. Germline values: CDR1 LGHNA, CDR2 YNFKEQ.

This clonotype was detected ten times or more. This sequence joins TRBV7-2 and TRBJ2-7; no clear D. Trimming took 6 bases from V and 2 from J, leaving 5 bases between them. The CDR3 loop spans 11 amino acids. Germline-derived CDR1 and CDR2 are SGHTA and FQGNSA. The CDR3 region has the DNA TGTGCCAGCAGACTCGCCTACGAGCAGTACTTC. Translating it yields CASRLAYEQYF.

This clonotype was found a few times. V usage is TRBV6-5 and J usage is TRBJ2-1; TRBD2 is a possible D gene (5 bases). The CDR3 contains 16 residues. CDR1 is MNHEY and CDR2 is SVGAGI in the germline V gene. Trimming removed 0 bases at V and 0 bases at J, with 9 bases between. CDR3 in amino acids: CASSYSMAGSYNEQFF. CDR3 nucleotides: TGTGCCAGCAGTTACTCGATGGCGGGCTCCTACAATGAGCAGTTCTTC.

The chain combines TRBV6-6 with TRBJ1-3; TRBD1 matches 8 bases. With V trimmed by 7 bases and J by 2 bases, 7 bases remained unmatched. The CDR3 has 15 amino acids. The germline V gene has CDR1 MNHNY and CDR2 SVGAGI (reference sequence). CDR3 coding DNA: TGTGCCAGCAAGGGATGGGACAGGACTGGAAACACCATATATTTT. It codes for CASKGWDRTGNTIYF.

CDR3 nucleotides: TGTGCCAGCAGCACTAGCGGGGGCCCCCCCTACAATGAGCAGTTCTTC. Protein sequence: CASSTSGGPPYNEQFF. The chain combines TRBV5-5 with TRBJ2-1, with 11 bases aligning to TRBD2. The germline V gene encodes CDR1 SGHKS and CDR2 YYEKEE (reference sequence). With 4 bases clipped from V and 2 bases from J, the junction kept 5 bases outside the gene matches. The CDR3 spans 16 residues.

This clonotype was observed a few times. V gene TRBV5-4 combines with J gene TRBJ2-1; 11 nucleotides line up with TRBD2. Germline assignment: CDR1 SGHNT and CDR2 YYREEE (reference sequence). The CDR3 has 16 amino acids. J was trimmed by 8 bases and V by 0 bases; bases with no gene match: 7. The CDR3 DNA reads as TGTGCCAGCAGCTTGGGGCTTAGCGGGGGGGGCGATGAGCAGTTCTTC. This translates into CASSLGLSGGGDEQFF.

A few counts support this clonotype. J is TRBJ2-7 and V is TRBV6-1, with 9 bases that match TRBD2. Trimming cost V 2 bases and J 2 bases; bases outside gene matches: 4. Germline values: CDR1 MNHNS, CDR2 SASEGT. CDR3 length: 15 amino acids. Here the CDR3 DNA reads TGTGCCAGCAGTGAATGGCTAGCGGGGACCTACGAGCAGTACTTC. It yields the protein CASSEWLAGTYEQYF.

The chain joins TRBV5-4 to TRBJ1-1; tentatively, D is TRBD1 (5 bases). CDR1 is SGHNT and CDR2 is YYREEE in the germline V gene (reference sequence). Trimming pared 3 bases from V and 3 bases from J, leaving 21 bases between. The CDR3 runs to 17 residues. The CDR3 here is CASSSSYTGAVDTEAFF. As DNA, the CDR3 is TGTGCCAGCAGCTCAAGTTATACCGGGGCGGTGGACACTGAAGCTTTCTTT.

CDR3 in DNA: TGTGCCAGCAGTTTAAATCCCGGGAACGAGCAGTACGTC. Translated, it gives CASSLNPGNEQYV. This chain links TRBV27 with TRBJ2-7, with D possibly being TRBD2 (5 bases). Trimming left V 2 bases short and J 5 bases short, with 10 bases between. The CDR3 is 13 residues long. Germline CDR1 is MNHEY and CDR2 is SMNVEV (reference sequence).

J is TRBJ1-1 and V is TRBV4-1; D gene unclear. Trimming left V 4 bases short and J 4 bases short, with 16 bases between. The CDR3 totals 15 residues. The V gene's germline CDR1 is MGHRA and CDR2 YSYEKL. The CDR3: CASSLFMGEGTEAFF. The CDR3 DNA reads TGCGCCAGCAGCCTTTTTATGGGAGAGGGCACTGAAGCTTTCTTT.

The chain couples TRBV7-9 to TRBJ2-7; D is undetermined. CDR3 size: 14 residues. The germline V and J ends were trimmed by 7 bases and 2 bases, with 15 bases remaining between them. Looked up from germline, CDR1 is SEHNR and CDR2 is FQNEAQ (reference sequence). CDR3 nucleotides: TGTGCCAGCACCTTTGTTGGTGGGGCCTACGAGCAGTACTTC. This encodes CASTFVGGAYEQYF.

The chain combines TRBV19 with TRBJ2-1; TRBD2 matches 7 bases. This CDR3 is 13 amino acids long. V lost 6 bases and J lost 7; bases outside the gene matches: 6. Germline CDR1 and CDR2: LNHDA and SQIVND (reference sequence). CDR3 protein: CASRLERGNEQFF. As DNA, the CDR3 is TGTGCCAGTAGGCTGGAGCGGGGAAATGAGCAGTTCTTC.

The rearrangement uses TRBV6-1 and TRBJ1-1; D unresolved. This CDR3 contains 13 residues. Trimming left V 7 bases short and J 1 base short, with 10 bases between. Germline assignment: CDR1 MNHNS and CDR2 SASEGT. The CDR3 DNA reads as TGTGCCAGCAACGGATATCCGAACACTGAAGCTTTCTTT. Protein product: CASNGYPNTEAFF.

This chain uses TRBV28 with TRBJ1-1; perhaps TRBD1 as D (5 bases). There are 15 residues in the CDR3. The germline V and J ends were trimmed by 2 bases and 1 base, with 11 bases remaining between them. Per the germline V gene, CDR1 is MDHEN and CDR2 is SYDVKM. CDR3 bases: TGTGCCAGCAGTTTAACCGGACACGCGAACACTGAAGCTTTCTTT. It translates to CASSLTGHANTEAFF.

In nucleotides, the CDR3 is TGTGCCAGCAGCTTACGTAGCGGGGGTGGAAATGAGCAGTTCTTC. Its translation is CASSLRSGGGNEQFF. This sequence joins TRBV6-5 and TRBJ2-1; TRBD2 agrees at 9 bases. This CDR3 contains 15 residues. Germline V lookup: CDR1 MNHEY, CDR2 SVGAGI. J gave up 7 bases and V 6 bases, and 10 bases lay outside the gene matches.

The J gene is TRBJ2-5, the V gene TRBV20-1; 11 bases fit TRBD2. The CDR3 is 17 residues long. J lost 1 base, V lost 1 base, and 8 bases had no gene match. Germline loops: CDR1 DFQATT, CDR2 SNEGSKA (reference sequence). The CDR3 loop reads CSARGSPSGGPQETQYF. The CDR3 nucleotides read TGCAGTGCTAGAGGTTCACCTAGCGGGGGGCCCCAAGAGACCCAGTACTTC.

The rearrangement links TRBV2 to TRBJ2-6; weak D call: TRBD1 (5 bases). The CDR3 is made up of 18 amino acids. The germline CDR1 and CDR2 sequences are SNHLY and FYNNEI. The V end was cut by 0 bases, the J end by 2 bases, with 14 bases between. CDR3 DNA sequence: TGTGCCAGCAGTGAAGCGCTGGGGCGGTCTACTGGGGCCAACGTCCTGACTTTC. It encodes CASSEALGRSTGANVLTF.

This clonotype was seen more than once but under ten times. CDR3 bases: TGTGCCAGCAGCCAACCGGGGGACTACCGGGTACCAGATACGCAGTATTTT. Its translation: CASSQPGDYRVPDTQYF. The chain couples TRBV12-3 or TRBV12-4 to TRBJ2-3; 7 nucleotides match TRBD2. The CDR3 totals 17 residues. V was clipped by 6 bases and J by 4 bases; unmatched bases: 16.

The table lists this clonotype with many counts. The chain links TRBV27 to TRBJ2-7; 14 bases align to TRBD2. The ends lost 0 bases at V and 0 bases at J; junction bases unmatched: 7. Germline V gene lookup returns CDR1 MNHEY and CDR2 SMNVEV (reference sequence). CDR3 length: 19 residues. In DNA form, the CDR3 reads TGTGCCAGCAGTTTATCGTGGACTAGCGGGGGGAGGAGCTCCTACGAGCAGTACTTC. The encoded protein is CASSLSWTSGGRSSYEQYF.

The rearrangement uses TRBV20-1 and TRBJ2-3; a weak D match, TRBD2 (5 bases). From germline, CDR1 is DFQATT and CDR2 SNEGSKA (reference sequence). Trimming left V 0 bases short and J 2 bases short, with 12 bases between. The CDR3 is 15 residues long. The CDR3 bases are TGCAGTGCTAGAGAGGAGCGGACCAACACAGATACGCAGTATTTT. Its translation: CSAREERTNTDTQYF.

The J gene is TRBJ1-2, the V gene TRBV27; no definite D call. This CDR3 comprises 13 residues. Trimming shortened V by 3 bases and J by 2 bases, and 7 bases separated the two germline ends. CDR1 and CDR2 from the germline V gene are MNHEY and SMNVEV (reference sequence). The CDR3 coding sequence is TGTGCCAGCAGTTTTGAGCCAAACTATGGCTACACCTTC. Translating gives CASSFEPNYGYTF.

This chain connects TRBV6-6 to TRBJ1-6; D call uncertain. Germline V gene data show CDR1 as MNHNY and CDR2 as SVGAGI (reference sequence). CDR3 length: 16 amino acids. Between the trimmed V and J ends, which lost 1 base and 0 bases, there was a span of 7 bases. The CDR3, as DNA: TGTGCCAGCAGTTACTACCCGAGCTCCTATAATTCACCCCTCCACTTT. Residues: CASSYYPSSYNSPLHF.

The CDR3 region is CASRATFGPAPGHGFF. As DNA, the CDR3 is TGTGCCAGCAGGGCTACTTTCGGACCCGCCCCGGGGCATGGTTTCTTT. The rearrangement links TRBV5-5 to TRBJ1-1; a possible D gene is TRBD1 (5 bases). Germline V gene sequence: CDR1 SGHKS, CDR2 YYEKEE (reference sequence). CDR3 size: 16 residues. V dropped 5 bases and J dropped 13 bases, with 30 bases sitting between them. Filled out from reference TRBV5-5 and TRBJ1-1, the complete variable domain reads DAGVTQSPTHLIKTRGQQVTLRCSPISGHKSVSWYQQVLGQGPQFIFQYYEKEERGRGNFPDRFSARQFPNYSSELNVNALLLGDSALYLCASRATFGPAPGHGFFGQGTRLTVV.

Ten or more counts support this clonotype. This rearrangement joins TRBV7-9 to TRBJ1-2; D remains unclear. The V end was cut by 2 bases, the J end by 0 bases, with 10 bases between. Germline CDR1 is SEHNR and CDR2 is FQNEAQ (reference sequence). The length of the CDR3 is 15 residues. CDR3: CASSLQGRPNYGYTF. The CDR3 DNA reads TGTGCCAGCAGCTTACAAGGCAGGCCTAACTATGGCTACACCTTC.

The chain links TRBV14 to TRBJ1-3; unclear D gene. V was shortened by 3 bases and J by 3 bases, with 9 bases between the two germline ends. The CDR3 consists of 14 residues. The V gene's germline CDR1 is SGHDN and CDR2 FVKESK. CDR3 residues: CASSQERYGNTIYF. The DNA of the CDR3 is TGTGCCAGCAGCCAGGAGAGATATGGAAACACCATATATTTT. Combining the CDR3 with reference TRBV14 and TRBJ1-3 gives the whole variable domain EAGVTQFPSHSVIEKGQTVTLRCDPISGHDNLYWYRRVMGKEIKFLLHFVKESKQDESGMPNNRFLAERTGGTYSTLKVQPAELEDSGVYFCASSQERYGNTIYFGEGSWLTVV.

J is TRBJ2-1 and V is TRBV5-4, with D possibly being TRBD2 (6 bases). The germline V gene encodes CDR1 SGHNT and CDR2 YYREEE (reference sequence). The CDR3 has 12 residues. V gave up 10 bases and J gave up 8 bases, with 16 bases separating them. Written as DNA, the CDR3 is TGTGCCGCCCGGACTAATCCCGATGAGCAGTTCTTC. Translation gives CAARTNPDEQFF.